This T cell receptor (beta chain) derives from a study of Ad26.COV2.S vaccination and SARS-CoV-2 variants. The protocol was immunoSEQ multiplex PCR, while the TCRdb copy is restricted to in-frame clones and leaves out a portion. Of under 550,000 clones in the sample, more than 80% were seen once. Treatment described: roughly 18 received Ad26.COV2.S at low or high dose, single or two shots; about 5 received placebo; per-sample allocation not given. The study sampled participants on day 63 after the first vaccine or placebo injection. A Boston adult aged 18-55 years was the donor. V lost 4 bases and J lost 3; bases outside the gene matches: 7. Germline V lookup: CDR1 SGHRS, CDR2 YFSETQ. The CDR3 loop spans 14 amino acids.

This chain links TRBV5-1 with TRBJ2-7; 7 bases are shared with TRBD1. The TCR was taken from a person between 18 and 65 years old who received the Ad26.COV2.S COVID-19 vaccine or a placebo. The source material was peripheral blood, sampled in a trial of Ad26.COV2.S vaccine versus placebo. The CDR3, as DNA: TGCGCCAGCAGCCCAACGACAGGGAACTACGAGCAGTACTTC. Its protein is CASSPTTGNYEQYF. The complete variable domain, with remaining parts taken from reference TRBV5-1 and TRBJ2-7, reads KAGVTQTPRYLIKTRGQQVTLSCSPISGHRSVSWYQQTPGQGLQFLFEYFSETQRNKGNFPGRFSGRQFSNSRSEMNVSTLELGDSALYLCASSPTTGNYEQYFGPGTRLTVT.